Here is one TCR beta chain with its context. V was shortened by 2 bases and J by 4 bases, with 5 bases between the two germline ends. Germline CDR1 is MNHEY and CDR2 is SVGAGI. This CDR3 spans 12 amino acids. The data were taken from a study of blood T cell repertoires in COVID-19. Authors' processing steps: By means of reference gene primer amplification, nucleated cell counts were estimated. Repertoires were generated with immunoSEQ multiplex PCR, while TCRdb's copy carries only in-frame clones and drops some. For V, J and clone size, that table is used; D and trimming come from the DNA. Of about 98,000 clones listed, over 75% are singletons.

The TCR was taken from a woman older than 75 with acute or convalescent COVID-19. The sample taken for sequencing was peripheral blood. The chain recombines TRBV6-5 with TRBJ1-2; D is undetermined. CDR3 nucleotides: TGTGCCAGCAGTTACCGGGGCTATGGCTACACCTTC. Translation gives CASSYRGYGYTF.